This TCR beta chain came from a study of prognosis after radiotherapy for stage I lung cancer. In this sample, this clonotype turned up many times. Its matching antigen is unknown. Findings and limits, study-wide: Reduced Shannon entropy following stereotactic body radiation therapy was recorded in patients who developed distant metastases. Stereotactic body radiation therapy was followed by a fall in unique TCR clone counts, with a median of around 10,000 versus 6,900.

Using two-round multiplex PCR, the authors amplified TCR beta CDR3 from genomic DNA. The authors ran first-round PCR with primers specific to each TRBV and TRBJ gene. TCRdb fed the multiplex PCR reads into MiXCR, producing one record per CDR3 protein. The data contain 59,000 or so distinct CDR3 sequences, about 25% of them singletons. The CDR3 is made up of 14 amino acids. Germline CDR1 is SGHTA and CDR2 is FQGNSA. V lost 5 bases and J lost 0, with 8 bases in between. The TCR sequence derives from a donor over 45 with non-small cell lung cancer. The input for sequencing was PBMCs, taken before or after stereotactic body radiation therapy (not recorded which). The chain joins TRBV7-2 to TRBJ1-3; unclear D gene. Here the CDR3 reads CASSPPGSGNTIYF. The DNA of the CDR3 is TGTGCCAGCAGCCCTCCGGGCTCTGGAAACACCATATATTTT. The full variable domain, its missing parts supplied by reference TRBV7-2 and TRBJ1-3, is GAGVSQSPSNKVTEKGKDVELRCDPISGHTALYWYRQSLGQGLEFLIYFQGNSAPDKSGLPSDRFSAERTGGSVSTLTIQRTQQEDSAVYLCASSPPGSGNTIYFGEGSWLTVV.